The 17 T cell receptor beta chains reported below all come from one sample, sequenced in a study of STAT5B mutations in CD4+ large granular lymphocyte leukemia (dated by TCRdb to 2022 to 2024). Libraries were made using the immunoSEQ multiplex PCR assay. In its TCRdb copy, this immuneACCESS table keeps in-frame sequences only and misses some clones. Where compared with another copy, unresolved V genes explain less than half of these, and the others have no known cause. The sample table records tens of thousands of clones; around 81% of these occur just once. The leading ten clones occupy around 0.33% of the sample. Specimen: CD4+ T cells from blood buffy coats. These receptors were taken from a human donor in good health.

The V and J genes are TRBV28 and TRBJ1-2; TRBD1 is a possible D gene (6 bases). The V and J ends lost 6 bases and 4 bases respectively, with 18 bases between them. The CDR3 consists of 15 residues. Germline V gene sequence: CDR1 MDHEN, CDR2 SYDVKM. Here the CDR3 DNA reads TGTGCCAGCAGGCAACTAATACAGGGTTTCTATGGCTACACCTTC. Residues: CASRQLIQGFYGYTF.

The rearrangement joins TRBV7-3 to TRBJ2-1; 13 nucleotides line up with TRBD2. The CDR3 has 16 residues. Germline lookup yields CDR1 SGHTA and CDR2 FQGTGA. V shed 5 bases, J shed 8 bases, and the junction held 9 bases outside the gene matches. The CDR3 protein is CASSATSGGLLDEQFF. CDR3 sequence (DNA): TGTGCCAGCAGCGCGACTAGCGGGGGGTTATTGGATGAGCAGTTCTTC.

The chain links TRBV28 to TRBJ2-3; TRBD2 matches 10 bases. Germline V gene sequence: CDR1 MDHEN, CDR2 SYDVKM. The trim removed 2 bases at V and 4 bases at J, leaving 6 bases unmatched. The CDR3 consists of 16 residues. The CDR3 sequence is CASSLGAGGPADTQYF. DNA of the CDR3: TGTGCCAGCAGTTTAGGAGCGGGAGGGCCGGCAGATACGCAGTATTTT.

The V gene is TRBV4-2, the J gene TRBJ2-3; D unclear. CDR3 size: 16 residues. The V gene's germline CDR1 is LGHNA and CDR2 YNFKEQ. The germline V and J ends were trimmed by 4 bases and 0 bases, with 14 bases remaining between them. CDR3: CASSRQILTSTDTQYF. The DNA of the CDR3 is TGTGCCAGCAGCCGTCAGATTTTGACTAGCACAGATACGCAGTATTTT.

CDR3 in DNA: TGTGCCAGCAACACTTACGATGAGGGACATTCACCCCTCCACTTT. Its translation: CASNTYDEGHSPLHF. J is TRBJ1-6 and V is TRBV6-5; TRBD1 might be the D (5 bases). Per germline, CDR1 MNHEY and CDR2 SVGAGI. This CDR3 has 15 residues. Deletions cut 7 bases from V and 8 bases from J, with 18 bases between.

This chain links TRBV5-4 with TRBJ2-6, with a possible D match to TRBD1 (6 bases). Trimming removed 0 bases from V and 4 bases from J, with 11 bases in between. Germline V gene lookup returns CDR1 SGHNT and CDR2 YYREEE (reference sequence). The CDR3 loop spans 16 amino acids. CDR3 in amino acids: CASSLAGQYGANVLTF. CDR3 DNA sequence: TGTGCCAGCAGCTTGGCAGGACAGTACGGGGCCAACGTCCTGACTTTC.

V gene TRBV5-1 combines with J gene TRBJ2-2, with 7 nucleotides matching TRBD1. Germline trimming cut 6 bases from V and 4 bases from J; bases unmatched to any gene: 6. The CDR3 has 14 amino acids. Germline CDR1 reads SGHRS; CDR2 reads YFSETQ. The CDR3, as DNA: TGCGCCAGCACCGGGACAGTCCTCACCGGGGAGCTGTTTTTT. This sequence encodes CASTGTVLTGELFF.

The rearrangement links TRBV5-1 to TRBJ2-3; D ambiguous. Trimming shortened V by 2 bases and J by 4 bases, and 8 bases separated the two germline ends. Per germline, CDR1 SGHRS and CDR2 YFSETQ. The CDR3 has 13 amino acids. CDR3 sequence (DNA): TGCGCCAGCAGCTTTATGGCATCAGATACGCAGTATTTT. Translation gives CASSFMASDTQYF. The full variable domain, in which reference TRBV5-1 and TRBJ2-3 provide the parts outside the CDR3, is KAGVTQTPRYLIKTRGQQVTLSCSPISGHRSVSWYQQTPGQGLQFLFEYFSETQRNKGNFPGRFSGRQFSNSRSEMNVSTLELGDSALYLCASSFMASDTQYFGPGTRLTVL.

V gene TRBV11-3 combines with J gene TRBJ2-5; 9 bases fit TRBD2. V shed 5 bases and J 7 bases; nucleotides not matched to a gene: 14. This CDR3 is 16 amino acids long. Germline values: CDR1 SGHNT, CDR2 YENEEA. The CDR3 loop is CASSKPGTSSLGTQYF. For the CDR3, the DNA is TGTGCCAGCAGCAAACCCGGGACTAGCTCACTAGGGACCCAGTACTTC.

This chain connects TRBV7-2 to TRBJ2-7; no reliable D call. The V gene lost 1 base and the J gene lost 4 bases, with 14 bases spanning the gap. CDR3 size: 15 residues. CDR1 and CDR2 (germline): SGHTA, FQGNSA. CDR3 sequence (DNA): TGTGCCAGCAGCTTAGGCCCCCCCACACTATACGAGCAGTACGTC. Translation gives CASSLGPPTLYEQYV.

The chain is built from TRBV25-1 and TRBJ2-7, with TRBD1 as a possible D gene (5 bases). Trimming left V 2 bases short and J 7 bases short, with 15 bases between. The CDR3 sequence is 14 residues long. The germline V gene encodes CDR1 MGHDK and CDR2 SYGVNS. CDR3 sequence: CASSETVREWEQYF. The CDR3 DNA reads as TGTGCCAGCAGTGAAACGGTCAGGGAATGGGAGCAGTACTTC.

The chain carries TRBV19 and TRBJ2-1; 12 positions match TRBD2. The length of the CDR3 is 14 residues. Germline V CDR1 and CDR2: LNHDA, SQIVND (reference sequence). V lost 8 bases to trimming and J lost 9 bases; unmatched junction nucleotides: 8. CDR3 protein: CASFGGLAGTEQFF. The CDR3, as DNA: TGTGCCAGTTTTGGGGGACTAGCGGGCACTGAGCAGTTCTTC. The full variable domain, in which reference TRBV19 and TRBJ2-1 provide the parts outside the CDR3, is DGGITQSPKYLFRKEGQNVTLSCEQNLNHDAMYWYRQDPGQGLRLIYYSQIVNDFQKGDIAEGYSVSREKKESFPLTVTSAQKNPTAFYLCASFGGLAGTEQFFGPGTRLTVL.

The gene calls are TRBV4-1 and TRBJ2-3; 15 bases align to TRBD2. V lost 2 bases to trimming and J lost 3 bases; unmatched junction nucleotides: 9. The germline CDR1 and CDR2 sequences are MGHRA and YSYEKL. The CDR3 contains 19 residues. The CDR3 spells CASSQPGLAGGVGTDTQYF. CDR3 DNA: TGCGCCAGCAGCCAACCCGGACTAGCGGGGGGGGTTGGAACAGATACGCAGTATTTT.

The chain links TRBV9 to TRBJ2-7, with D tentatively TRBD1 (5 bases). This CDR3 spans 16 amino acids. From germline, CDR1 is SGDLS and CDR2 YYNGEE. V was pared by 0 bases and J by 6 bases, with 19 bases between. Written as DNA, the CDR3 is TGTGCCAGCAGCGTAGAGAAGGGCAGGGTTTCTGTCGAGCAGTACGTC. It translates to CASSVEKGRVSVEQYV.

The genes are TRBV28 and TRBJ1-2, with 7 bases matching TRBD1. This CDR3 is 16 amino acids long. After removal of 6 bases from V and 4 bases from J, the junction contained 14 bases not matched to a gene. Per germline, CDR1 MDHEN and CDR2 SYDVKM. DNA of the CDR3: TGTGCCAGCAGCCCCGGGGGGACAGCTGGCGGCTATGGCTACACCTTC. It encodes CASSPGGTAGGYGYTF.

This sequence joins TRBV11-2 and TRBJ2-3, with 7 bases that match TRBD1. V shed 3 bases and J 2 bases; nucleotides not matched to a gene: 8. Germline V lookup: CDR1 SGHAT, CDR2 FQNNGV. The length of the CDR3 is 16 residues. The CDR3 here is CASSFSRQGDTDTQYF. The CDR3, as DNA: TGTGCCAGCAGCTTCTCCCGACAGGGAGACACAGATACGCAGTATTTT.

To note about this clone: A junction boundary mismatches the germline segment, possibly from a read error. In the same sample, other DNA sequences code for this CDR3. This chain connects TRBV11-3 to TRBJ2-5, with 7 bases lining up with TRBD2. The V gene's germline CDR1 is SGHNT and CDR2 YENEEA. This CDR3 is 15 amino acids long. DNA for the CDR3: TGTGCTAGCAGTTCCCCCCGCCTAGCGGAAGAGACCCAGTACTTC. Protein: CASSSPRLAEETQYF.